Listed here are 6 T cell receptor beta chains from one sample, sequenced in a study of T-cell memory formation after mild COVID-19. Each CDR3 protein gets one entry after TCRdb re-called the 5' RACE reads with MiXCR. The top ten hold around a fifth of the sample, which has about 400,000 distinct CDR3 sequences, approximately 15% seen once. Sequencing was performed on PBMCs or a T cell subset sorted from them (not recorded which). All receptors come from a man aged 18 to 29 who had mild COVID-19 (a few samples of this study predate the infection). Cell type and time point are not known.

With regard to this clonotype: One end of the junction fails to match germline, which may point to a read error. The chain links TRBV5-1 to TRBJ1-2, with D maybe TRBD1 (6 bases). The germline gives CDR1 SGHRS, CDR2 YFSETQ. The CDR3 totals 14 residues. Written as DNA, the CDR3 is TGCGCCAGAAGCTTGGTAGGGGGGCGCGACGGCTACACCTTC. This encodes CARSLVGGRDGYTF.

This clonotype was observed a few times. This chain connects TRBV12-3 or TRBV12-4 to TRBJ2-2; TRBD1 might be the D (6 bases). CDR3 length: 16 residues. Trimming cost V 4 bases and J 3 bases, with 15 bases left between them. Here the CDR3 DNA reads TGTGCCAGCAGTTCGCCCGCGACAGGCTACACCGGGGAGCTGTTTTTT. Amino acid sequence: CASSSPATGYTGELFF.

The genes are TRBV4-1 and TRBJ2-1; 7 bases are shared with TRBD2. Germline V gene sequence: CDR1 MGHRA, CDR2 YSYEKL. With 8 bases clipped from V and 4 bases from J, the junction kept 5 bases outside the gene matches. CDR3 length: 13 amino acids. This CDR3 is CASASGAYNEQFF. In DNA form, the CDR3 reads TGCGCCAGCGCCAGCGGGGCTTACAATGAGCAGTTCTTC.

The DNA for the CDR3 is TGTGCCAGCAGTGGAACAGGGGGCGTGCTCGAGCAGTACGTC. It yields the protein CASSGTGGVLEQYV. The rearrangement uses TRBV28 and TRBJ2-7, with 9 bases fitting TRBD1. CDR3 length equals 14 residues. The germline gives CDR1 MDHEN, CDR2 SYDVKM. J gave up 6 bases and V 5 bases, and 8 bases lay outside the gene matches.

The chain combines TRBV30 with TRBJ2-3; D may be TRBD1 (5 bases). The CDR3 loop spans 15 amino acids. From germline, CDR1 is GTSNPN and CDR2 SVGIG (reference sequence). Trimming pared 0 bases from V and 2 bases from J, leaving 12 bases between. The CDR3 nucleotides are TGTGCCTGGAGTGTAGCCAGGGCCTTCACAGATACGCAGTATTTT. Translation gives CAWSVARAFTDTQYF.

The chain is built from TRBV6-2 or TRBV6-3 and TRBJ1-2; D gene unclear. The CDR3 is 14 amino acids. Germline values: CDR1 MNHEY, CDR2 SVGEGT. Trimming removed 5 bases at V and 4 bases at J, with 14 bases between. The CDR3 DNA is TGTGCCAGCAGTCGCCGGGAGGGCCCCTATGGCTACACCTTC. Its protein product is CASSRREGPYGYTF.